This T cell receptor beta chain was recovered during a study of blood T cells in healthy people across ages. Next came a second PCR, run for 7 to 11 cycles, which used a sample-barcoded 5' primer along with a J-beta primer mix. Each of the cDNA molecules was tagged by a template-switch adaptor with 12 random nucleotides. TCRdb called the 5' RACE reads again in MiXCR, with one record for every CDR3 protein. The sample yields 600,000 to 1,000,000 distinct CDR3 sequences, about 25% seen once. The CDR3 has 16 residues. Germline V CDR1 and CDR2: LGHNA, YNFKEQ. V gave up 1 base and J gave up 0 bases, with 11 bases separating them. Another study also made use of these data, one on T cells of mothers and their children. That work adds: When mothers and children were related, their normalized repertoire overlap, which was always slightly higher, did not differ significantly from that of unrelated pairs.

The TCR comes from a boy younger than 18 in good health. The V call is TRBV4-2, the J call TRBJ2-3, with D perhaps matching TRBD1 (5 bases). Specimen: blood. The CDR3: CASSQGQDRSTDTQYF. The CDR3 DNA is TGTGCCAGCAGCCAAGGTCAAGACAGAAGCACAGATACGCAGTATTTT.